This T cell receptor beta chain was documented in a study of blood T cell repertoires in COVID-19. Study context: Researchers got acute and convalescent COVID-19 samples from the United States, Italy and Spain. Nucleic acid was either cDNA or gDNA, and it came from T cells, B-cell-depleted T cells, or PBMCs.

Source study methods: Nucleated cell counts were estimated from reference gene primer amplification. The data were produced by immunoSEQ multiplex PCR, yet TCRdb's version contains in-frame clones alone and is incomplete. V and J calls and clone size come straight from that table; D and trimming were deduced from the DNA. The table records about 100,000 clones, roughly 88% of them present only once. CDR1 and CDR2 from the germline V gene are SGDLS and YYNGEE. V dropped 4 bases and J dropped 2; count of bases not matched to a gene: 9. This CDR3 has 17 residues. The V call is TRBV9, the J call TRBJ2-3; 11 bases are shared with TRBD2. The source of this sequence is a human donor in a cohort sampled during active COVID-19. The source material was peripheral blood. In nucleotides, the CDR3 is TGTGCCAGCAGCACTAGCGGGAGTGGGGCCCCCACAGATACGCAGTATTTT. This translates into CASSTSGSGAPTDTQYF.